The 3 T cell receptor beta chains below all came from one sample that was sequenced in a study of cytomegalovirus exposure and HLA in healthy donors. This PCR relied on a set of 60 Vbeta primers and 13 Jbeta primers. Assay: immunoSEQ multiplex PCR; the TCRdb copy retains only in-frame clones and omits some. The data hold roughly 150,000 clones, with 80% observed a single time. The sample consisted of PBMCs. Every receptor here comes from a middle-aged woman in good health and CMV-seronegative.

The chain is built from TRBV30 and TRBJ1-2; D call uncertain. The V and J ends lost 5 bases and 2 bases respectively, with 6 bases between them. Germline V lookup: CDR1 GTSNPN, CDR2 SVGIG (reference sequence). The CDR3 extends over 11 amino acids. The CDR3 reads CAWGRNYGYTF. The CDR3 DNA sequence: TGTGCCTGGGGCCGAAACTATGGCTACACCTTC.

This clone was observed a single time. This chain joins TRBV4-3 and TRBJ1-1; the D is unclear. Germline V CDR1 and CDR2: LGHNA, YSLEER. V was pared by 0 bases and J by 5 bases, with 7 bases between. CDR3 length: 13 residues. The CDR3 reads CASSQDERTEAFF. For the CDR3, the DNA is TGCGCCAGCAGCCAAGATGAACGGACTGAAGCTTTCTTT.

This clone has just a few counts. The chain links TRBV19 to TRBJ2-2, with a tentative D call TRBD1 (6 bases). V was shortened by 3 bases and J by 5 bases, with 13 bases between the two germline ends. Germline values: CDR1 LNHDA, CDR2 SQIVND (reference sequence). The CDR3 is 15 residues long. Here the CDR3 DNA reads TGTGCCAGTAGTATCCAGGACAGTCTAACCGGGGAGCTGTTTTTT. Residues: CASSIQDSLTGELFF. Drawing the rest from reference TRBV19 and TRBJ2-2, the complete variable domain is DGGITQSPKYLFRKEGQNVTLSCEQNLNHDAMYWYRQDPGQGLRLIYYSQIVNDFQKGDIAEGYSVSREKKESFPLTVTSAQKNPTAFYLCASSIQDSLTGELFFGEGSRLTVL.